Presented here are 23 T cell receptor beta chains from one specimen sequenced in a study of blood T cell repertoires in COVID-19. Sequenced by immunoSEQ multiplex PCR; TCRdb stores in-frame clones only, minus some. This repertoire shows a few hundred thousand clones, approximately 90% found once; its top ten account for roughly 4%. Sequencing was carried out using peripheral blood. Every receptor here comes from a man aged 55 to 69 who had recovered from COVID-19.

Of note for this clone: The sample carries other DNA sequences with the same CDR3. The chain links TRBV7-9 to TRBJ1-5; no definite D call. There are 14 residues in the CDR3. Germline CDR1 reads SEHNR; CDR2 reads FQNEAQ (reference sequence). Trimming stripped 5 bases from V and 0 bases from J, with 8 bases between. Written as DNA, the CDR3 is TGTGCCAGCAGCCCTTCCGGTAGCAATCAGCCCCAGCATTTT. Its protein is CASSPSGSNQPQHF.

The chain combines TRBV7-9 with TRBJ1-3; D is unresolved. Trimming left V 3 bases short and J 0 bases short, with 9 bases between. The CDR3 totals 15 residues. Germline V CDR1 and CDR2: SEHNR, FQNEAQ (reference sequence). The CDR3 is CASSLSRASGNTIYF. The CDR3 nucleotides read TGTGCCAGCAGCTTGAGCCGTGCCTCTGGAAACACCATATATTTT.

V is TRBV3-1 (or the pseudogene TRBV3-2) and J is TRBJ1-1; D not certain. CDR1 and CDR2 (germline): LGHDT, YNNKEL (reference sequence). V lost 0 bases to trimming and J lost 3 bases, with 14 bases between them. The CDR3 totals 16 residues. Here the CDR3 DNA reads TGTGCCAGCAGCCAAGACTTCTACCCCCCGGACACTGAAGCTTTCTTT. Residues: CASSQDFYPPDTEAFF.

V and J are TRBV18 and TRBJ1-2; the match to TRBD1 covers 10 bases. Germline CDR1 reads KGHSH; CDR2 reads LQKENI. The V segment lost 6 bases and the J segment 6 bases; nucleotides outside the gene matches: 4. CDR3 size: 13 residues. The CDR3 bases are TGTGCCAGCTCTGACAGGGGGCGAGATGGCTACACCTTC. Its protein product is CASSDRGRDGYTF.

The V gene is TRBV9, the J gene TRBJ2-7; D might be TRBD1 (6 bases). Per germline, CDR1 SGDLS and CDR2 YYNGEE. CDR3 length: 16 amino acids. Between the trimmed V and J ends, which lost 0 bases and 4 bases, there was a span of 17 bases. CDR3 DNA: TGTGCCAGCAGCGTAGGAGGGCAGGGGAGTGGGTACGAGCAGTACTTC. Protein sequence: CASSVGGQGSGYEQYF.

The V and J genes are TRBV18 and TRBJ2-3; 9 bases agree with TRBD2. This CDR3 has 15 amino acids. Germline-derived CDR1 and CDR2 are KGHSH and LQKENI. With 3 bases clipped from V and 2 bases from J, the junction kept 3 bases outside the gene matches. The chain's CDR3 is CASSPGLAYTDTQYF. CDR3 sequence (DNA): TGTGCCAGCTCACCGGGACTAGCCTACACAGATACGCAGTATTTT.

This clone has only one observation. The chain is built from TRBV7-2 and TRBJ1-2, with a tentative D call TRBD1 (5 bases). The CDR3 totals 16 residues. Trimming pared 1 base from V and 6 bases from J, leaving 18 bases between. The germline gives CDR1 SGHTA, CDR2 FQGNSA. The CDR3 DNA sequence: TGTGCCAGCAGCTTAGTGGGGCTGACCTCGAAGGATGGCTACACCTTC. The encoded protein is CASSLVGLTSKDGYTF.

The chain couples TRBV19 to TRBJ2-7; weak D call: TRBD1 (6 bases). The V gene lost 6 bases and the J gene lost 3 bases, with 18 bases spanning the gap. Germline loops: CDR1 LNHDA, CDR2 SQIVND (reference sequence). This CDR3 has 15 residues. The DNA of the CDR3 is TGTGCCAGTAGGAATCAGGACAGTTGGGGCTACGAGCAGTACTTC. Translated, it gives CASRNQDSWGYEQYF. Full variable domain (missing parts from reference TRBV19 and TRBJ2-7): DGGITQSPKYLFRKEGQNVTLSCEQNLNHDAMYWYRQDPGQGLRLIYYSQIVNDFQKGDIAEGYSVSREKKESFPLTVTSAQKNPTAFYLCASRNQDSWGYEQYFGPGTRLTVT.

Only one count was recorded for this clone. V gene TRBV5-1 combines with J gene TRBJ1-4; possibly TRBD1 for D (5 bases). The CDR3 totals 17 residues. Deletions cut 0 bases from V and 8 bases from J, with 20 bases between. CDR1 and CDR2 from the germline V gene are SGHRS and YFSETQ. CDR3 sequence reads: CASSLASGQGGNEKLFF. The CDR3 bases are TGCGCCAGCAGCTTGGCAAGTGGGCAGGGAGGGAACGAAAAACTGTTTTTT.

CDR3 in DNA: TGCAGCGCAACCGGGACAGGGACATACAATGAGCAGTTCTTC. Translating gives CSATGTGTYNEQFF. The rearrangement uses TRBV29-1 and TRBJ2-1; 9 nucleotides align to TRBD1. Germline V gives CDR1 SQVTM, CDR2 ANQGSEA. CDR3 size: 14 residues. V lost 7 bases to trimming and J lost 4 bases; unmatched junction nucleotides: 8.

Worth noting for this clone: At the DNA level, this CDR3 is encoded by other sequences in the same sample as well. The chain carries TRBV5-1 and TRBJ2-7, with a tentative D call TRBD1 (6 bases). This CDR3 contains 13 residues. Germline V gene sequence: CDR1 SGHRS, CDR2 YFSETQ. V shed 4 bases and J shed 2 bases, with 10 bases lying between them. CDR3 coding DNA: TGCGCCAGCAGCCTAGGGGGAACCTACGAGCAGTACTTC. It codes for CASSLGGTYEQYF.

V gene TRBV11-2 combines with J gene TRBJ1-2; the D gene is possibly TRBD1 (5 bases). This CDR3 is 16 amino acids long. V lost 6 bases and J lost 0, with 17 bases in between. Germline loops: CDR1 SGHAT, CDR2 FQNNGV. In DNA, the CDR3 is TGTGCCAGCAGACCGATCGGGGGGAGAGCTAACTATGGCTACACCTTC. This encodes CASRPIGGRANYGYTF.

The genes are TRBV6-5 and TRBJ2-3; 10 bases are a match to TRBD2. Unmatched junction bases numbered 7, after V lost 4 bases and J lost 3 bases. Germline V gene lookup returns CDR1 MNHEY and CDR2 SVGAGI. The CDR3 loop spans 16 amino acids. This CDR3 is CASSSFSGGRTDTQYF. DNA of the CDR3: TGTGCCAGCAGTTCCTTTAGCGGGGGGCGGACAGATACGCAGTATTTT.

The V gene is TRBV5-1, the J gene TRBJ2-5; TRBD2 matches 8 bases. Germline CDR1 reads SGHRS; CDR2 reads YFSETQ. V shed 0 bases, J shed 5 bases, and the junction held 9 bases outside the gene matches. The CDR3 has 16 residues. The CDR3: CASSLVVRGGRETQYF. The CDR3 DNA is TGCGCCAGCAGCTTGGTTGTTCGGGGGGGCCGGGAGACCCAGTACTTC.

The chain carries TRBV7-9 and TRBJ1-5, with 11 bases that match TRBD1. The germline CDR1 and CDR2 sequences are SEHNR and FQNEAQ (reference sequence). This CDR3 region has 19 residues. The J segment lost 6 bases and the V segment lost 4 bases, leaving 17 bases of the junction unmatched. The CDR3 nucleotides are TGTGCCAGCAGCTCCGACAGGTGGACAGGGGGCGGTCTGGGTCAGCCCCAGCATTTT. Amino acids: CASSSDRWTGGGLGQPQHF. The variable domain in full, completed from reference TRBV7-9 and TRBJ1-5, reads DTGVSQNPRHKITKRGQNVTFRCDPISEHNRLYWYRQTLGQGPEFLTYFQNEAQLEKSRLLSDRFSAERPKGSFSTLEIQRTEQGDSAMYLCASSSDRWTGGGLGQPQHFGDGTRLSIL.

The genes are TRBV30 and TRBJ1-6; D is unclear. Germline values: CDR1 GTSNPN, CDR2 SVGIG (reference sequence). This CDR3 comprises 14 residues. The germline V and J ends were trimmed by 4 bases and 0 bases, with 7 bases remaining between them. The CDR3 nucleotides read TGTGCCTGGATTCGTAGCTCCTATAATTCACCCCTCCACTTT. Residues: CAWIRSSYNSPLHF.

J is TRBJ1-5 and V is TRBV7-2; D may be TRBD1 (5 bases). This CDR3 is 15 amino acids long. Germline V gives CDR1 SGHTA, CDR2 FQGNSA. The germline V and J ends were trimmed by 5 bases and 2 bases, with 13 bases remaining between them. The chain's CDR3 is CASSLSGGGNQPQHF. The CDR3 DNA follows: TGTGCCAGCAGCCTTTCCGGGGGGGGCAATCAGCCCCAGCATTTT.

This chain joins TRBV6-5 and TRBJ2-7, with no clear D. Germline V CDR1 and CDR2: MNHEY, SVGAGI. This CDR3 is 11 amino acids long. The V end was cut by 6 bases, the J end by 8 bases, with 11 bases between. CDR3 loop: CASSGIQKQYF. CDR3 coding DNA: TGTGCCAGCAGCGGAATACAGAAGCAGTACTTC.

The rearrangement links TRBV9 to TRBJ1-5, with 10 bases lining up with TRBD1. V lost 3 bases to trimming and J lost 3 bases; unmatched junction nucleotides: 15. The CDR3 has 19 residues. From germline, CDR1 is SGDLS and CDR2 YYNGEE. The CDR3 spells CASSGYDERDRGNNQPQHF. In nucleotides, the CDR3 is TGTGCCAGCAGCGGATACGACGAAAGGGACAGGGGCAACAATCAGCCCCAGCATTTT.

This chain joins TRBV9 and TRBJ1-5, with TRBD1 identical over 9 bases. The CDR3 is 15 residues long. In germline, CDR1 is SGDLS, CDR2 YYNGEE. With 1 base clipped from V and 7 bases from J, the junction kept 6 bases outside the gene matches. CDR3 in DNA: TGTGCCAGCAGCGTAACGGGACAGGGATCCCAGCCCCAGCATTTT. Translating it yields CASSVTGQGSQPQHF.

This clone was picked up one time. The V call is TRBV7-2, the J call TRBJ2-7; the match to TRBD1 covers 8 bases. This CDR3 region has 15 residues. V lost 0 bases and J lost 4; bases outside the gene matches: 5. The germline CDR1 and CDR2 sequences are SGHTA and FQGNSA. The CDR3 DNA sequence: TGTGCCAGCAGCTTAGCGGGACAGGTGTTTTACGAGCAGTACTTC. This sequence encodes CASSLAGQVFYEQYF. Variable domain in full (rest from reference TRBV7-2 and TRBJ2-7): GAGVSQSPSNKVTEKGKDVELRCDPISGHTALYWYRQSLGQGLEFLIYFQGNSAPDKSGLPSDRFSAERTGGSVSTLTIQRTQQEDSAVYLCASSLAGQVFYEQYFGPGTRLTVT.

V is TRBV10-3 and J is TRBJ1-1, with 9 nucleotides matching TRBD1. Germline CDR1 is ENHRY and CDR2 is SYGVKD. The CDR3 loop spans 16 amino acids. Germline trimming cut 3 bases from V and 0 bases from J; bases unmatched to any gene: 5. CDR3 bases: TGTGCCATCAGTGACCCTGGACAGGGGATGAACACTGAAGCTTTCTTT. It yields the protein CAISDPGQGMNTEAFF.

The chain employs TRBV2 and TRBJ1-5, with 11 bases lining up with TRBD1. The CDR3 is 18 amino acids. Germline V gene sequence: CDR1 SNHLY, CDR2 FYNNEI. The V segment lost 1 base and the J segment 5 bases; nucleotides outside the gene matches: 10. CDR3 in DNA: TGTGCCAGCAGTGAAGGACCCCACAGGACAGGGGGCTATCAGCCCCAGCATTTT. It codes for CASSEGPHRTGGYQPQHF.